This T cell receptor (beta chain) is from a study of T cells after yellow fever vaccination. Concerning this clonotype itself: The antigen remains undetermined.

Deletions cut 5 bases from V and 7 bases from J, with 14 bases between. In germline, CDR1 is SGHAT, CDR2 FQNNGV. The CDR3 has 13 residues. Study-wide findings and caveats: Some clonotypes, a small share, were shared between CD4 and CD8 compartments. Booster sampling recovered most clones from primary vaccination (around 97% CD4, approximately 90% CD8).

Each CDR3 protein gets one entry after TCRdb re-called the 5' RACE reads with MiXCR. Among 300,000 to 400,000 distinct CDR3 sequences, 3.5% to 4.5% were seen once, and the ten largest hold 24%. The starting material was PBMCs, obtained 5 days after the yellow fever booster vaccination. V gene TRBV11-2 combines with J gene TRBJ2-5; D is unclear. This receptor was obtained from a man younger than 35 who received the YFV17D yellow fever vaccine. The CDR3 reads CASSSSGQVTQYF. The CDR3 DNA sequence: TGTGCCAGCAGCAGCAGTGGGCAGGTGACCCAGTACTTC.